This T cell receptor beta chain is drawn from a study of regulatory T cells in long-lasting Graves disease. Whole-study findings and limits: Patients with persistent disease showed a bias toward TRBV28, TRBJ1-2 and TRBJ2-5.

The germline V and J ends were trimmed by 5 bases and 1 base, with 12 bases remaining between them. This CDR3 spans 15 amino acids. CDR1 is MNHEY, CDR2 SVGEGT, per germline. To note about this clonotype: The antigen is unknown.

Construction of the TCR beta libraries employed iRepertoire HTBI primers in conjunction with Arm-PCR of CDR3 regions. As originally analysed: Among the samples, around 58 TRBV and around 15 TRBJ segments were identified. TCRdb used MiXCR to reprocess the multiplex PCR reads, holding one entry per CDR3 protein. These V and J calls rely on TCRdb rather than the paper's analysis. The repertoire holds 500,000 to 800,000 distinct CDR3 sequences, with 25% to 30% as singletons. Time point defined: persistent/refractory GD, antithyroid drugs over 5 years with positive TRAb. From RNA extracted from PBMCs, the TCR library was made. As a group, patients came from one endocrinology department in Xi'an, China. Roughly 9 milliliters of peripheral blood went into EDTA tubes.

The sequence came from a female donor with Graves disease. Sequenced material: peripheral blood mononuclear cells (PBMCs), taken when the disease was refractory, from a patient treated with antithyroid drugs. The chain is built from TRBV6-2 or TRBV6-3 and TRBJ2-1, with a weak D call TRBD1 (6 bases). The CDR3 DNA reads TGTGCCAGCAGTGAACGACAGGAGTCCTACAATGAGCAGTTCTTC. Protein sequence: CASSERQESYNEQFF.